These T cell receptor beta chains were read from a single sample in a study of T cell changes during pregnancy in multiple sclerosis. Generated by immunoSEQ multiplex PCR, the TCRdb table keeps only in-frame clones and is missing some. Of some 81,000 clones in the sample, about 91% were seen once. Source: peripheral blood, taken before pregnancy. These receptors all come from a female donor with multiple sclerosis, enrolled in a pregnancy study. The CDR3 runs from the conserved cysteine through the conserved F or W. Fields, in order: V gene, J gene, D gene, clone size, CDR3 protein, CDR3 DNA. D genes are given only for firm matches. Size is stated for part of the rows, as once, few or many counts, or as a class when the clone is expanded.

v_call: TRBV15
j_call: TRBJ1-3
d_call: .
clone_size: .
cdr3_aa: CATSGQGGGNTIYF
cdr3_nt: TGTGCCACCAGCGGCCAAGGGGGTGGAAACACCATATATTTT

v_call: TRBV6-6
j_call: TRBJ1-2
d_call: .
clone_size: .
cdr3_aa: CASSTGNYGYTF
cdr3_nt: TGTGCCAGCTCAACAGGGAACTATGGCTACACCTTC

v_call: TRBV27
j_call: TRBJ1-2
d_call: .
clone_size: many
cdr3_aa: CASSPMGRAGYTF
cdr3_nt: TGTGCCAGCAGCCCCATGGGGAGGGCTGGCTACACCTTC

v_call: TRBV6-4
j_call: TRBJ1-2
d_call: TRBD1
clone_size: .
cdr3_aa: CASRRQGPPRCGYTF
cdr3_nt: TGTGCCAGCAGGAGACAGGGCCCCCCTCGTTGTGGCTACACCTTC

v_call: TRBV18
j_call: TRBJ2-2
d_call: .
clone_size: .
cdr3_aa: CASSPRVLQGSGELFF
cdr3_nt: TGTGCCAGCTCACCCCGGGTCCTACAGGGTTCCGGGGAGCTGTTTTTT

v_call: TRBV6-5
j_call: TRBJ2-1
d_call: .
clone_size: .
cdr3_aa: CASSWEASSYNEQFF
cdr3_nt: TGTGCCTCATCATGGGAGGCCAGCTCCTACAATGAGCAGTTCTTC

v_call: TRBV27
j_call: TRBJ2-7
d_call: .
clone_size: .
cdr3_aa: CASSLGQGEQYF
cdr3_nt: TGTGCCAGCAGTTTAGGGCAGGGCGAGCAGTACTTC

v_call: TRBV10-3
j_call: TRBJ2-2
d_call: .
clone_size: .
cdr3_aa: CAISESNKNTGELFF
cdr3_nt: TGTGCCATCAGTGAGTCGAACAAGAACACCGGGGAGCTGTTTTTT

v_call: TRBV5-1
j_call: TRBJ2-7
d_call: .
clone_size: .
cdr3_aa: CASSLFSRGGAYEQYF
cdr3_nt: TGCGCCAGCAGCTTGTTTTCGAGGGGGGGCGCCTACGAGCAGTACTTC

v_call: TRBV29-1
j_call: TRBJ1-2
d_call: .
clone_size: .
cdr3_aa: CSVEDPNEGYTF
cdr3_nt: TGCAGCGTTGAAGATCCCAATGAGGGCTACACCTTC

v_call: TRBV5-4
j_call: TRBJ1-1
d_call: TRBD1
clone_size: .
cdr3_aa: CASSFTGGNTEAFF
cdr3_nt: TGTGCCAGCAGTTTTACAGGGGGGAACACTGAAGCTTTCTTT

v_call: TRBV5-6
j_call: TRBJ2-7
d_call: .
clone_size: .
cdr3_aa: CASSLGARSYEQYF
cdr3_nt: TGTGCCAGCAGCTTGGGGGCCCGCTCCTACGAGCAGTACTTC

v_call: TRBV7-9
j_call: TRBJ1-4
d_call: .
clone_size: .
cdr3_aa: CASSSDSHISTNEKLFF
cdr3_nt: TGTGCCAGCAGCTCGGACAGCCACATCTCAACTAATGAAAAACTGTTTTTT

v_call: TRBV7-7
j_call: TRBJ2-5
d_call: TRBD1
clone_size: .
cdr3_aa: CASSASGQGKTQYF
cdr3_nt: TGTGCTAGCAGCGCGAGCGGACAGGGGAAGACCCAGTACTTC

v_call: TRBV6-7
j_call: TRBJ1-1
d_call: .
clone_size: .
cdr3_aa: CASSMRGGEAFF
cdr3_nt: TGTGCCAGCAGTATGAGGGGAGGTGAAGCTTTCTTT

v_call: TRBV4-3
j_call: TRBJ2-7
d_call: .
clone_size: .
cdr3_aa: CASSQSPDTSYEQYF
cdr3_nt: TGCGCCAGCAGCCAATCTCCGGACACGTCCTACGAGCAGTACTTC

v_call: TRBV6-5
j_call: TRBJ2-7
d_call: TRBD1
clone_size: .
cdr3_aa: CASSGSRGLGEQYF
cdr3_nt: TGTGCCAGCAGTGGGAGCAGGGGGCTCGGGGAGCAGTACTTC

v_call: TRBV7-2
j_call: TRBJ2-4
d_call: TRBD1
clone_size: .
cdr3_aa: CASSLRSGTGAGGKNIQYF
cdr3_nt: TGTGCCAGCAGCTTAAGGTCCGGGACAGGGGCCGGGGGCAAAAACATTCAGTACTTC

v_call: TRBV6-1
j_call: TRBJ1-1
d_call: .
clone_size: .
cdr3_aa: CASSEGRAAFF
cdr3_nt: TGTGCCAGCAGTGAAGGGAGGGCGGCTTTCTTT

v_call: TRBV28
j_call: TRBJ2-7
d_call: TRBD1
clone_size: .
cdr3_aa: CASSLVGGDEQYF
cdr3_nt: TGTGCCAGCAGTTTAGTAGGGGGCGACGAGCAGTACTTC

v_call: TRBV19
j_call: TRBJ1-1
d_call: TRBD1
clone_size: .
cdr3_aa: CASLPGQGWNTEAFF
cdr3_nt: TGTGCCAGTCTCCCGGGACAGGGGTGGAACACTGAAGCTTTCTTT

v_call: TRBV7-9
j_call: TRBJ1-2
d_call: .
clone_size: .
cdr3_aa: CASSLASGVSVYGYTF
cdr3_nt: TGTGCCAGCAGCTTAGCCTCGGGGGTATCGGTCTATGGCTACACCTTC

v_call: TRBV4-1
j_call: TRBJ1-6
d_call: .
clone_size: .
cdr3_aa: CASSKIPVLYSPLHF
cdr3_nt: TGCGCCAGCAGCAAAATCCCGGTGTTATATTCACCCCTCCACTTT

v_call: TRBV7-9
j_call: TRBJ2-7
d_call: .
clone_size: .
cdr3_aa: CASSLEPMTKQYF
cdr3_nt: TGTGCCAGCAGCTTAGAACCAATGACTAAGCAGTACTTC

v_call: TRBV9
j_call: TRBJ2-3
d_call: .
clone_size: .
cdr3_aa: CASSVASPPGYTDTQYF
cdr3_nt: TGTGCCAGCAGCGTAGCGTCGCCCCCGGGGTATACAGATACGCAGTATTTT

v_call: TRBV7-3
j_call: TRBJ2-2
d_call: .
clone_size: .
cdr3_aa: CASSLPHLALTGELFF
cdr3_nt: TGTGCCAGCAGCTTACCACATCTAGCGCTCACCGGGGAGCTGTTTTTT

v_call: TRBV7-2
j_call: TRBJ1-1
d_call: .
clone_size: .
cdr3_aa: CASSLRVSKAFF
cdr3_nt: TGTGCCAGCAGCCTTCGGGTTTCGAAAGCTTTCTTT

v_call: TRBV27
j_call: TRBJ1-3
d_call: .
clone_size: .
cdr3_aa: CASMDPGASGNTIYF
cdr3_nt: TGTGCCAGCATGGATCCAGGGGCCTCTGGAAACACCATATATTTT

v_call: TRBV6-5
j_call: TRBJ1-2
d_call: .
clone_size: .
cdr3_aa: CASRTDRNSNYGYTF
cdr3_nt: TGTGCCAGCAGGACAGACAGGAATTCTAACTATGGCTACACCTTC

v_call: TRBV13
j_call: TRBJ2-7
d_call: .
clone_size: .
cdr3_aa: CASFSNRDSSYEQYF
cdr3_nt: TGTGCCAGCTTCTCGAACCGGGACTCTTCCTACGAGCAGTACTTC

v_call: TRBV19
j_call: TRBJ2-6
d_call: .
clone_size: .
cdr3_aa: CASSIDSPTGYTNVLTF
cdr3_nt: TGTGCCAGTAGTATAGATAGTCCAACAGGTTACACCAACGTCCTGACTTTC

v_call: TRBV9
j_call: TRBJ1-4
d_call: TRBD1
clone_size: .
cdr3_aa: CASSPTGLGTGIFAVNEKLFF
cdr3_nt: TGTGCCAGCAGCCCCACCGGGCTAGGGACAGGGATTTTTGCCGTGAATGAAAAACTGTTTTTT

v_call: TRBV30
j_call: TRBJ1-2
d_call: .
clone_size: .
cdr3_aa: CAWSRRPNSYGYTF
cdr3_nt: TGTGCCTGGAGTAGGAGGCCCAACTCCTATGGCTACACCTTC

v_call: TRBV9
j_call: TRBJ1-2
d_call: .
clone_size: once
cdr3_aa: CASSVARGTPANYGYTF
cdr3_nt: TGTGCCAGCAGCGTAGCGAGGGGGACACCCGCTAACTATGGCTACACCTTC

v_call: TRBV2
j_call: TRBJ1-1
d_call: .
clone_size: .
cdr3_aa: CASGGGEAFF
cdr3_nt: TGTGCCAGCGGCGGGGGTGAAGCTTTCTTT

v_call: TRBV7-3
j_call: TRBJ2-5
d_call: TRBD1
clone_size: .
cdr3_aa: CASSLQGAGETQYF
cdr3_nt: TGTGCCAGCAGCCTCCAGGGGGCGGGGGAGACCCAGTACTTC

v_call: TRBV5-6
j_call: TRBJ2-7
d_call: .
clone_size: .
cdr3_aa: CASSEDTTYEQYF
cdr3_nt: TGTGCCAGCAGCGAGGACACTACCTACGAGCAGTACTTC

v_call: TRBV19
j_call: TRBJ1-4
d_call: .
clone_size: .
cdr3_aa: CASKGRGEKLFF
cdr3_nt: TGTGCCAGTAAGGGGCGTGGGGAAAAACTGTTTTTT

v_call: TRBV5-1
j_call: TRBJ1-1
d_call: .
clone_size: .
cdr3_aa: CASSLWGGGQPAPGAFF
cdr3_nt: TGCGCCAGCAGCTTGTGGGGAGGGGGGCAGCCAGCCCCTGGGGCTTTCTTT

v_call: TRBV7-2
j_call: TRBJ1-2
d_call: .
clone_size: .
cdr3_aa: CASSYGINYGYTF
cdr3_nt: TGTGCCAGCAGCTACGGGATTAACTATGGCTACACCTTC

v_call: TRBV6-5
j_call: TRBJ1-5
d_call: .
clone_size: once
cdr3_aa: CASSTGKYQPQHF
cdr3_nt: TGTGCCAGCAGTACAGGGAAGTATCAGCCCCAGCATTTT

v_call: TRBV18
j_call: TRBJ2-4
d_call: .
clone_size: .
cdr3_aa: CASSPPGGIAKNIQYF
cdr3_nt: TGTGCCAGCTCACCACCAGGCGGCATAGCCAAAAACATTCAGTACTTC

v_call: TRBV9
j_call: TRBJ1-1
d_call: TRBD1
clone_size: once
cdr3_aa: CASSATGGNTEAFF
cdr3_nt: TGTGCCAGCAGCGCCACAGGGGGGAACACTGAAGCTTTCTTT

v_call: TRBV5-6
j_call: TRBJ2-2
d_call: .
clone_size: .
cdr3_aa: CASSRLGSTGELFF
cdr3_nt: TGTGCCAGCAGTCGATTAGGGAGCACCGGGGAGCTGTTTTTT

v_call: TRBV6-5
j_call: TRBJ1-1
d_call: .
clone_size: few
cdr3_aa: CASSYERKAFF
cdr3_nt: TGTGCCAGCAGTTACGAGCGGAAAGCTTTCTTT

v_call: TRBV18
j_call: TRBJ2-5
d_call: TRBD2
clone_size: .
cdr3_aa: CASSPRDGGETQYF
cdr3_nt: TGTGCCAGCTCACCAAGGGACGGGGGGGAGACCCAGTACTTC

v_call: TRBV7-2
j_call: TRBJ2-1
d_call: .
clone_size: .
cdr3_aa: CASSKQGGTYNEQFF
cdr3_nt: TGTGCCAGCAGCAAACAGGGGGGGACCTACAATGAGCAGTTCTTC

v_call: TRBV30
j_call: TRBJ1-1
d_call: .
clone_size: few
cdr3_aa: CAWSVAQEGEAFF
cdr3_nt: TGTGCCTGGAGTGTAGCACAGGAGGGGGAAGCTTTCTTT

v_call: TRBV28
j_call: TRBJ1-1
d_call: .
clone_size: .
cdr3_aa: CASSLLTGMNTEAFF
cdr3_nt: TGTGCCAGCAGTTTGCTGACCGGGATGAACACTGAAGCTTTCTTT

v_call: TRBV9
j_call: TRBJ2-1
d_call: TRBD2
clone_size: .
cdr3_aa: CASSERTSGGNYNEQFF
cdr3_nt: TGTGCCAGCAGCGAGCGGACTAGCGGGGGTAACTACAATGAGCAGTTCTTC

v_call: TRBV25-1
j_call: TRBJ1-1
d_call: .
clone_size: .
cdr3_aa: CASSESGRVLEAFF
cdr3_nt: TGTGCCAGCAGTGAATCGGGGAGGGTCCTAGAAGCTTTCTTT

v_call: TRBV4-1
j_call: TRBJ2-1
d_call: TRBD2
clone_size: .
cdr3_aa: CASSLRSGGANTYNEQFF
cdr3_nt: TGCGCCAGCAGCCTCAGGAGCGGGGGGGCCAACACCTACAATGAGCAGTTCTTC